Below, one TCR beta chain is given with its context. Its antigen is not known. The CDR3 is made up of 16 amino acids. V dropped 1 base and J dropped 6; count of bases not matched to a gene: 9. Looked up from germline, CDR1 is PRHDT and CDR2 is FYEKMQ (reference sequence). This sample was taken from a study of CD8+CD57+ T cells in acquired aplastic anemia. At the level of the study: Quantities of DNA derived from sorted CD4+ and CD8+ cells averaged approximately 3 ug. Study-level results: For CD8+ Simpson's diversity, patients and controls showed no significant difference.

For CDR3 and TCR beta VDJ profiling, genomic DNA was the template used. TCRdb re-called the reads through MiXCR, storing one row per CDR3 protein. Of under 75,000 distinct CDR3 sequences in the sample, approximately 54% were seen once. Sequencing was done on a sample of sorted CD4+, CD8+, or CD8+CD57+ T cells (not recorded which) from PBMCs. This TCR came from a human donor in good health, serving as a control. The J gene is TRBJ2-1, the V gene TRBV13; TRBD2 agrees at 7 bases. CDR3 sequence reads: CASSLDTGGGRNEQFF. For the CDR3, the DNA is TGTGCCAGCAGCTTAGATACCGGCGGGGGTCGCAATGAGCAGTTCTTC. The full variable domain, with the rest looked up from reference TRBV13 and TRBJ2-1, is AAGVIQSPRHLIKEKRETATLKCYPIPRHDTVYWYQQGPGQDPQFLISFYEKMQSDKGSIPDRFSAQQFSDYHSELNMSSLELGDSALYFCASSLDTGGGRNEQFFGPGTRLTVL.